These 27 T cell receptor beta chains were sequenced from one sample in a study of vaccination effects on CD4 cells after COVID-19 (dated by TCRdb to the early 2020s). These receptors' antigens are unknown. After approximately 11 days of culture, CD4+ T cells were isolated with the EasySep CD4+ T cell isolation kit. Library preparation used the immunoSEQ multiplex PCR assay. TCRdb mirrors the immuneACCESS table, restricted to in-frame sequences. Some clones are absent from its copies; in checked studies, under half trace to an unresolved V gene, and the reason for the others is unknown. This sample holds approximately 58,000 clones; about three quarters were observed only once. The top ten clones comprise 2.5% to 3.5% of the sample. This material consisted of CD4+ T cells from PBMCs cultured without peptide, taken before COVID-19 vaccination. The source is a human donor who received a COVID-19 vaccine.

This clone was seen only once. This chain links TRBV10-3 with TRBJ2-3; TRBD2 aligns across 8 bases. This CDR3 has 17 amino acids. Germline V gene sequence: CDR1 ENHRY, CDR2 SYGVKD. The V segment lost 1 base and the J segment 0 bases; nucleotides outside the gene matches: 6. CDR3 loop: CAISEFWLAGSTDTQYF. CDR3 DNA sequence: TGTGCCATCAGTGAGTTCTGGCTAGCGGGTAGCACAGATACGCAGTATTTT.

The chain joins TRBV29-1 to TRBJ2-1; 12 bases are shared with TRBD1. V trimming: 7 bases; J trimming: 7 bases; junction bases outside the gene matches: 5. CDR1 and CDR2 (germline): SQVTM, ANQGSEA. CDR3 size: 13 residues. The CDR3 DNA is TGCAGCGCTGAGGGACAGGGGGCGAATGAGCAGTTCTTC. This sequence encodes CSAEGQGANEQFF.

The chain combines TRBV7-2 with TRBJ2-1; D not resolved. V lost 3 bases, J lost 4 bases, and 7 bases lay in between. The CDR3 covers 13 residues. CDR1 and CDR2 (germline): SGHTA, FQGNSA. This CDR3 reads CASSFWAYNEQFF. In DNA form, the CDR3 reads TGTGCCAGCAGCTTCTGGGCATACAATGAGCAGTTCTTC.

The genes are TRBV5-6 and TRBJ2-7, with 8 bases that match TRBD2. Germline values: CDR1 SGHDT, CDR2 YYEEEE. V trimming: 2 bases; J trimming: 2 bases; junction bases outside the gene matches: 6. The CDR3 is 15 amino acids. This CDR3 is CASSFKGLEPYEQYV. The CDR3 DNA is TGTGCCAGCAGCTTTAAGGGACTAGAACCCTACGAGCAGTACGTC.

The genes are TRBV29-1 and TRBJ1-1; unclear D gene. V lost 3 bases to trimming and J lost 0 bases, with 8 bases between them. CDR1 is SQVTM, CDR2 ANQGSEA, per germline. This CDR3 region has 13 residues. The CDR3 loop is CSVEGSVNTEAFF. The CDR3 nucleotides are TGCAGCGTTGAGGGGTCGGTGAACACTGAAGCTTTCTTT.

The chain employs TRBV5-8 and TRBJ1-5, with unresolved D. This CDR3 contains 14 residues. Trimming removed 0 bases at V and 0 bases at J, with 4 bases between. Germline CDR1 and CDR2: SGHTS and YDEGEE. In nucleotides, the CDR3 is TGTGCCAGCAGCTTGGGTCATAGCAATCAGCCCCAGCATTTT. As protein: CASSLGHSNQPQHF.

This clone was recorded once. V gene TRBV19 combines with J gene TRBJ1-2; no clear D gene. The CDR3 length is 14 residues. With 3 bases removed from V and 8 bases from J, the gap between germline ends came to 16 bases. Germline lookup yields CDR1 LNHDA and CDR2 SQIVND (reference sequence). This chain's CDR3 is CASSITVSPLGYTF. CDR3 DNA sequence: TGTGCCAGTAGTATTACTGTCAGCCCCCTCGGCTACACCTTC.

This clone was seen a single time. The J gene is TRBJ2-2, the V gene TRBV6-6, with 8 bases identical to TRBD1. V lost 5 bases, J lost 6 bases, and 8 bases stayed unmatched. Germline V gene sequence: CDR1 MNHNY, CDR2 SVGAGI (reference sequence). This CDR3 spans 15 amino acids. The CDR3 is CASSTGGQGAGELFF. As DNA, the CDR3 is TGTGCCAGCAGTACAGGGGGGCAGGGGGCCGGGGAGCTGTTTTTT.

In DNA, the CDR3 is TGTGCCAGCAGCTTAGGACTAGCGTTCGATGAGCAGTTCTTC. As protein: CASSLGLAFDEQFF. The chain carries TRBV7-2 and TRBJ2-1, with 8 bases lining up with TRBD2. Germline CDR1 is SGHTA and CDR2 is FQGNSA. J gave up 8 bases and V 1 base, and 4 bases lay outside the gene matches. There are 14 residues in the CDR3. Full variable domain (rest looked up from reference TRBV7-2 and TRBJ2-1): GAGVSQSPSNKVTEKGKDVELRCDPISGHTALYWYRQSLGQGLEFLIYFQGNSAPDKSGLPSDRFSAERTGGSVSTLTIQRTQQEDSAVYLCASSLGLAFDEQFFGPGTRLTVL.

CDR3 in DNA: TGTGCCAGCAGGGTTGGACAGGGCAATTCACCCCTCCACTTT. Protein: CASRVGQGNSPLHF. The chain has TRBV6-4 and TRBJ1-6; 8 bases are a match to TRBD1. Trimming removed 6 bases from V and 7 bases from J; junction bases left unmatched: 5. CDR1 and CDR2 from the germline V gene are MRHNA and SNTAGT. The CDR3 runs to 14 residues.

V is TRBV4-1 and J is TRBJ2-2, with D perhaps matching TRBD1 (5 bases). This CDR3 is built from 16 residues. V was shortened by 1 base and J by 4 bases, with 13 bases between the two germline ends. CDR1 and CDR2 from the germline V gene are MGHRA and YSYEKL. The CDR3 nucleotides are TGCGCCAGCAGCCAAGGCGTCAGGGCCATCACCGGGGAGCTGTTTTTT. Residues: CASSQGVRAITGELFF.

The CDR3 DNA is TGTGCCAGCAGCCAAGACAGGACTGCTAACCAAGAGACCCAGTACTTC. Its protein product is CASSQDRTANQETQYF. The gene calls are TRBV14 and TRBJ2-5; D is perhaps TRBD2 (5 bases). CDR3 length equals 16 residues. V dropped 0 bases and J dropped 0 bases, with 11 bases sitting between them. The germline gives CDR1 SGHDN, CDR2 FVKESK.

The chain combines TRBV9 with TRBJ2-1, with TRBD2 matching over 9 bases. J was trimmed by 5 bases and V by 5 bases; bases with no gene match: 5. Germline V gives CDR1 SGDLS, CDR2 YYNGEE. The CDR3 is 14 amino acids. As DNA, the CDR3 is TGTGCCAGCAGTACTAGCGGGTCCGACAATGAGCAGTTCTTC. Its translation is CASSTSGSDNEQFF.

This clone was seen only once. This sequence joins TRBV5-1 and TRBJ1-4, with TRBD1 identical over 7 bases. The CDR3 totals 15 residues. Germline V gives CDR1 SGHRS, CDR2 YFSETQ. The junction had 8 bases not matched to a gene; V was cut back by 3 bases and J by 6 bases. DNA for the CDR3: TGCGCCAGCAGCTCCCGACAGGGTAGTTATGAAAAACTGTTTTTT. It translates to CASSSRQGSYEKLFF.

This chain joins TRBV20-1 and TRBJ2-3; a weak D match, TRBD2 (5 bases). The germline V and J ends were trimmed by 3 bases and 0 bases, with 13 bases remaining between them. This CDR3 comprises 15 residues. Germline-derived CDR1 and CDR2 are DFQATT and SNEGSKA (reference sequence). The CDR3 loop reads CSASSAHFSTDTQYF. The CDR3 coding sequence is TGCAGTGCTAGTAGCGCTCACTTTAGCACAGATACGCAGTATTTT.

The chain joins TRBV15 to TRBJ2-1, with D perhaps TRBD1 (5 bases). V gave up 0 bases and J gave up 5 bases, with 14 bases separating them. The CDR3 is 16 residues long. Per germline, CDR1 LNHNV and CDR2 YYDKDF (reference sequence). CDR3 DNA: TGTGCCACCAGCAGAGATAGGCCAGGGCGTGACAATGAGCAGTTCTTC. It codes for CATSRDRPGRDNEQFF.

The V and J genes are TRBV21-1 and TRBJ2-7. TRBV21-1 is recorded as a pseudogene. CDR3 length equals 15 residues. CDR3 bases: TGTGCCAGCCGAAAGATTAGGCAGTCTACCTACGAGCAGTACGTC. It encodes CASRKIRQSTYEQYV.

The chain uses TRBV29-1 and TRBJ2-3; 10 bases agree with TRBD2. Trimming took 6 bases from V and 1 from J; bases not matched to a gene: 4. This CDR3 region has 14 residues. Germline-derived CDR1 and CDR2 are SQVTM and ANQGSEA. The DNA for the CDR3 is TGCAGCGTCCTCCTAGCGGGGGGCACAGATACGCAGTATTTT. It yields the protein CSVLLAGGTDTQYF.

The V gene is TRBV5-6, the J gene TRBJ2-7; 7 bases map to TRBD2. The CDR3 contains 17 residues. Germline V lookup: CDR1 SGHDT, CDR2 YYEEEE. V gave up 0 bases and J gave up 2 bases; unmatched junction bases: 11. CDR3 nucleotide sequence: TGTGCCAGCAGCTTGGCCTTCCCGGGGGGTCCCCCCTACGAGCAGTACGTC. Protein: CASSLAFPGGPPYEQYV.

The chain carries TRBV6-1 and TRBJ2-3, with 8 bases lining up with TRBD2. CDR3 length: 15 residues. Germline lookup yields CDR1 MNHNS and CDR2 SASEGT. The ends lost 6 bases at V and 1 base at J; junction bases unmatched: 6. DNA of the CDR3: TGTGCCAGCAGGCTGACTAGCGAGGGCACAGATACGCAGTATTTT. Translation: CASRLTSEGTDTQYF.

The rearrangement joins TRBV7-6 to TRBJ2-7, with 7 nucleotides matching TRBD1. Germline V CDR1 and CDR2: SGHVS, FNYEAQ. The CDR3 is 14 amino acids. The V gene end was trimmed by 5 bases and the J gene end by 5 bases; junction bases not matched to a gene: 9. CDR3 region: CASSTRQGSHEQYV. CDR3 nucleotides: TGTGCCAGCAGCACTCGACAGGGCTCTCACGAGCAGTACGTC.

The chain employs TRBV9 and TRBJ1-2; D may be TRBD1 (5 bases). V lost 4 bases, J lost 2 bases, and 9 bases lay in between. CDR3 size: 13 residues. The V gene's germline CDR1 is SGDLS and CDR2 YYNGEE. The chain's CDR3 is CASSIGENYGYTF. DNA of the CDR3: TGTGCCAGCAGCATAGGGGAGAACTATGGCTACACCTTC.

The chain joins TRBV2 to TRBJ2-3; 7 bases match TRBD2. The V gene end was trimmed by 8 bases and the J gene end by 0 bases; junction bases not matched to a gene: 2. The CDR3 runs to 13 residues. Per germline, CDR1 SNHLY and CDR2 FYNNEI. CDR3 protein: CASGRESTDTQYF. The CDR3 DNA sequence: TGTGCCAGCGGGCGGGAGAGCACAGATACGCAGTATTTT. The entire variable domain, with the rest obtained from reference TRBV2 and TRBJ2-3, is as follows: EPEVTQTPSHQVTQMGQEVILRCVPISNHLYFYWYRQILGQKVEFLVSFYNNEISEKSEIFDDQFSVERPDGSNFTLKIRSTKLEDSAMYFCASGRESTDTQYFGPGTRLTVL.

This chain connects TRBV2 to TRBJ1-5; D is perhaps TRBD1 (6 bases). Looked up from germline, CDR1 is SNHLY and CDR2 is FYNNEI. The germline V and J ends were trimmed by 8 bases and 2 bases, with 16 bases remaining between them. The CDR3 loop spans 15 amino acids. The CDR3 nucleotides read TGTGCCAGCGCGGTACCGGGACAAGGCAATCAGCCCCAGCATTTT. It encodes CASAVPGQGNQPQHF.

In this sample, this clone turned up once. The V gene is TRBV6-5, the J gene TRBJ2-3; 9 bases fit TRBD1. The CDR3 consists of 15 residues. CDR1 is MNHEY, CDR2 SVGAGI, per germline. V lost 8 bases, J lost 2 bases, and 8 bases stayed unmatched. CDR3 bases: TGTGCCAGCGGGGGACAGGGCGCAAACACAGATACGCAGTATTTT. The encoded protein is CASGGQGANTDTQYF.

The rearrangement links TRBV19 to TRBJ2-3; TRBD2 is a possible D gene (6 bases). Germline CDR1 and CDR2: LNHDA and SQIVND (reference sequence). V was pared by 5 bases and J by 2 bases, with 11 bases between. CDR3 length: 14 amino acids. CDR3 in amino acids: CASSRGRLTDTQYF. CDR3 coding DNA: TGTGCCAGTAGTCGGGGGAGGCTCACAGATACGCAGTATTTT.

The chain uses TRBV5-6 and TRBJ1-2; D uncertain. The CDR3 has 16 residues. V lost 2 bases and J lost 5, with 19 bases in between. The germline CDR1 and CDR2 sequences are SGHDT and YYEEEE. CDR3 loop: CASSFYQTVGNYGYTF. Here the CDR3 DNA reads TGTGCCAGCAGCTTTTACCAAACAGTGGGTAATTATGGCTACACCTTC.